One and the same sample provided the 10 T cell receptor beta chains below, sequenced in a study of shared clonotypes between healthy human individuals. Cells designated naive CD8 were CD45RO-negative and were positively selected for CCR7, with terminally differentiated effector memory CD45RA+ cells excluded. Libraries were prepared by immunoSEQ multiplex PCR; TCRdb keeps only in-frame clonotypes and omits some of them. The table includes around 2,000,000 clones, approximately 94% detected once. The sequenced sample was naive CD8+ T cells sorted from blood. These receptors came from a man younger than 35 in good health.

This chain uses TRBV2 with TRBJ2-7, with 7 bases aligning to TRBD1. The CDR3 has 13 amino acids. Losses at the gene ends were 8 bases for V and 1 base for J; bases not matched to a gene: 5. Germline V gene lookup returns CDR1 SNHLY and CDR2 FYNNEI. CDR3 sequence (DNA): TGTGCCAGCGGGCAGGGGGTTTCCTACGAGCAGTACTTC. Translated: CASGQGVSYEQYF.

The V gene is TRBV5-4, the J gene TRBJ1-1; D remains unclear. V was trimmed by 2 bases and J by 4 bases, leaving 12 bases between them. The CDR3 runs to 14 residues. Germline lookup yields CDR1 SGHNT and CDR2 YYREEE (reference sequence). The CDR3, as DNA: TGTGCCAGCAGCTTCCCGGCGGAGGGCACTGAAGCTTTCTTT. It yields the protein CASSFPAEGTEAFF. Combining the CDR3 with reference TRBV5-4 and TRBJ1-1 gives the whole variable domain ETGVTQSPTHLIKTRGQQVTLRCSSQSGHNTVSWYQQALGQGPQFIFQYYREEENGRGNFPPRFSGLQFPNYSSELNVNALELDDSALYLCASSFPAEGTEAFFGQGTRLTVV.

Turning to this clone: The same CDR3 also results from other DNA sequences found in this sample. The chain has TRBV7-8 and TRBJ1-4, with TRBD1 as a possible D gene (5 bases). Per germline, CDR1 SGHVS and CDR2 FQNEAQ. V dropped 1 base and J dropped 8 bases, with 8 bases sitting between them. The CDR3 extends over 13 amino acids. This CDR3 reads CASSLVGGEKLFF. The CDR3 DNA reads as TGTGCCAGCAGCTTAGTCGGGGGAGAAAAACTGTTTTTT.

This chain connects TRBV4-3 to TRBJ2-2; the D gene is possibly TRBD2 (6 bases). V was shortened by 0 bases and J by 4 bases, with 12 bases between the two germline ends. This CDR3 is built from 16 residues. Germline V lookup: CDR1 LGHNA, CDR2 YSLEER. The CDR3 DNA reads as TGCGCCAGCAGCCAAGAAGGGGAGGAGGGCACCGGGGAGCTGTTTTTT. Residues: CASSQEGEEGTGELFF.

Turning to this clone: Additional DNA sequences in this sample encode the identical CDR3. The chain is built from TRBV10-1 and TRBJ2-7; D is ambiguous. The CDR3 has 12 amino acids. V lost 0 bases to trimming and J lost 2 bases, with 2 bases between them. CDR1 is WNHNN and CDR2 is SYGVQD in the germline V gene (reference sequence). The CDR3 bases are TGCGCCAGCAGTGAGTCCACCTACGAGCAGTACTTC. As protein: CASSESTYEQYF.

The gene calls are TRBV7-9 and TRBJ1-2; 7 positions match TRBD1. Germline CDR1 reads SEHNR; CDR2 reads FQNEAQ (reference sequence). The CDR3 sequence is 15 residues long. V lost 4 bases and J lost 0; bases outside the gene matches: 5. The CDR3 loop is CASSSDRVANYGYTF. CDR3 DNA sequence: TGTGCCAGCAGCTCTGACAGGGTAGCTAACTATGGCTACACCTTC.

This clone has a handful of counts. The genes are TRBV11-2 and TRBJ1-2; 8 bases are a match to TRBD1. This CDR3 is 14 amino acids long. Trimming cost V 4 bases and J 4 bases; bases outside gene matches: 5. The germline V gene encodes CDR1 SGHAT and CDR2 FQNNGV. The CDR3 loop reads CASSYTQGGYGYTF. CDR3 bases: TGTGCCAGCAGCTATACACAGGGGGGCTATGGCTACACCTTC.

This clone was seen a handful of times. The chain is built from TRBV29-1 and TRBJ2-3, with D maybe TRBD2 (6 bases). There are 15 residues in the CDR3. Trimming stripped 3 bases from V and 2 bases from J, with 15 bases between. Germline V lookup: CDR1 SQVTM, CDR2 ANQGSEA. The DNA of the CDR3 is TGCAGCGTTGACACTAGCTTGGGGATCACAGATACGCAGTATTTT. Encoded protein: CSVDTSLGITDTQYF.

The V gene is TRBV27, the J gene TRBJ2-5; tentative D call: TRBD2 (5 bases). Per germline, CDR1 MNHEY and CDR2 SMNVEV (reference sequence). The CDR3 sequence is 15 residues long. The V end lost 7 bases, the J end lost 4 bases, and 19 bases lay between the germline ends. The CDR3 spells CASTPTGGGSETQYF. CDR3 nucleotide sequence: TGTGCCAGCACTCCCACCGGTGGAGGTTCAGAGACCCAGTACTTC.

The rearrangement links TRBV6-5 to TRBJ2-3; possibly TRBD2 for D (5 bases). The CDR3 contains 14 residues. Trimming removed 6 bases from V and 1 base from J, with 11 bases in between. Germline V gene data show CDR1 as MNHEY and CDR2 as SVGAGI. The CDR3 protein is CASSTLGGTDTQYF. CDR3 in DNA: TGTGCCAGCAGCACCCTCGGGGGCACAGATACGCAGTATTTT.